This T cell receptor beta chain was observed in a study of T cell repertoires in cytomegalovirus infection. Study background: From public TCR beta signatures came an indication of both CMV infection and matching HLA type. Overall study findings and caveats: HLA-C-restricted TCR beta clonotypes specific for CMV led the ex vivo response. Identification of carriers of CMV plus the relevant HLA was performed using cumulative public TCR beta family frequency.

One entry per CDR3 protein results from TCRdb running MiXCR on the reads. The sample has just under 550,000 distinct CDR3 sequences, about 26% seen once; the top ten hold approximately 13%. This clonotype came up many times. Antigen: not known. The CDR3 is 16 amino acids. The V segment lost 3 bases and the J segment 7 bases; nucleotides outside the gene matches: 12. Germline values: CDR1 LNHDA, CDR2 SQIVND (reference sequence). The clonotype comes from a human donor in good health (CMV status not recorded). Some clones in this sample may be carry-over from other donors' samples. Sample: PBMCs. V gene TRBV19 combines with J gene TRBJ1-5, with TRBD1 matching over 7 bases. The CDR3 reads CASSMGRQGIVQPQHF. CDR3 sequence (DNA): TGTGCCAGTAGTATGGGTAGACAGGGTATAGTGCAGCCCCAGCATTTT.